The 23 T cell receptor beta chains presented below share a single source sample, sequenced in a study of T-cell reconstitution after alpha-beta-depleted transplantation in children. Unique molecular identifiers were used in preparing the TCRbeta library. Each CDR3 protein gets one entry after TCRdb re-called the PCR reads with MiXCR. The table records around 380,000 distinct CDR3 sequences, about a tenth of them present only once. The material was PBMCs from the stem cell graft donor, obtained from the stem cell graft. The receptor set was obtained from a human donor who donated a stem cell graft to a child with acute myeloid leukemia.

The CDR3 DNA is TGTGCCAGCAGCAAGGGACAGTCCTATGGCTACACCTTC. Translating it yields CASSKGQSYGYTF. The rearrangement joins TRBV12-3 or TRBV12-4 to TRBJ1-2; TRBD1 matches 7 bases. Trimming cost V 6 bases and J 4 bases; bases outside gene matches: 5. The CDR3 extends over 13 amino acids.

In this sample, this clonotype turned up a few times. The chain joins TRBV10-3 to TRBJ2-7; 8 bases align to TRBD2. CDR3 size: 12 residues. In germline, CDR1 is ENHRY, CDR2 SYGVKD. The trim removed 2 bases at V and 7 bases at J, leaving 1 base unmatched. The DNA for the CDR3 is TGTGCCATCAGTGAGGGGACTAGAGAGCAGTACTTC. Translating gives CAISEGTREQYF.

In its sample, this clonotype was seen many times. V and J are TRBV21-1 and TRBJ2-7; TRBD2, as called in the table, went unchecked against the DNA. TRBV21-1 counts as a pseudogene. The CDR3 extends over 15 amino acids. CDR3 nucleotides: TGTGCCAGCAGCAAAGGGCTCTTGGGCCCTTACGAGCAGTACGTC. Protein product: CASSKGLLGPYEQYV.

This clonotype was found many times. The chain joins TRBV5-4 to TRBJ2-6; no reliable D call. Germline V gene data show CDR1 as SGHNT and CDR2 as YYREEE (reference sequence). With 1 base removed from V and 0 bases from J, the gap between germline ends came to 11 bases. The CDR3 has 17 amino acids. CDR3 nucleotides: TGTGCCAGCAGCTTGATTTGGCGAACCTCTGGGGCCAACGTCCTGACTTTC. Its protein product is CASSLIWRTSGANVLTF.

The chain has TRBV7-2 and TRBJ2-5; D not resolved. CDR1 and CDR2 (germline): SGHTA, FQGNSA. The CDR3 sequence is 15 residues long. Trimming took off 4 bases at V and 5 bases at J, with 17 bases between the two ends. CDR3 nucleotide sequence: TGTGCCAGCAGCTCGCCGGGCCCCACGTTTGAGACCCAGTACTTC. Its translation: CASSSPGPTFETQYF.

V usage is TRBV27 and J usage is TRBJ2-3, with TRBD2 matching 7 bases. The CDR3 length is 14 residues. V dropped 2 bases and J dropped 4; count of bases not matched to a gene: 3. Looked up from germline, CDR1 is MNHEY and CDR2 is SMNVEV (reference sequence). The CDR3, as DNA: TGTGCCAGCAGTTTACTAGCGGTGCCAGATACGCAGTATTTT. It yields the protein CASSLLAVPDTQYF.

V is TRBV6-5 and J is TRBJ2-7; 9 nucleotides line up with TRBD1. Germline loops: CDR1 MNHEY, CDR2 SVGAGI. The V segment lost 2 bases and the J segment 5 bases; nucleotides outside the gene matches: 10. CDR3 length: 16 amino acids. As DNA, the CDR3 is TGTGCCAGCAGTTACCTCCCCGGGACAGGGCCGAACGAGCAGTACTTC. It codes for CASSYLPGTGPNEQYF.

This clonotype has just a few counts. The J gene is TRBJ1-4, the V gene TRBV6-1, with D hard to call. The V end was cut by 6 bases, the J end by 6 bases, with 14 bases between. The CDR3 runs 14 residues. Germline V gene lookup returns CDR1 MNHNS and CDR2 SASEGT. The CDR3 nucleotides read TGTGCCAGCAGGGCCGGGCCCGATGATGAAAAACTGTTTTTT. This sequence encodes CASRAGPDDEKLFF.

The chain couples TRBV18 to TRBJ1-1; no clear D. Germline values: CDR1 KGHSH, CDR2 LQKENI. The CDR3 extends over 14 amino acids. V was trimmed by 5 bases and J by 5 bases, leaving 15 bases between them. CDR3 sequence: CASSFGERKTEAFF. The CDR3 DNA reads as TGTGCCAGCTCATTTGGGGAAAGGAAGACTGAAGCTTTCTTT. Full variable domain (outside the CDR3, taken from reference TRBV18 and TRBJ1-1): NAGVMQNPRHLVRRRGQEARLRCSPMKGHSHVYWYRQLPEEGLKFMVYLQKENIIDESGMPKERFSAEFPKEGPSILRIQQVVRGDSAAYFCASSFGERKTEAFFGQGTRLTVV.

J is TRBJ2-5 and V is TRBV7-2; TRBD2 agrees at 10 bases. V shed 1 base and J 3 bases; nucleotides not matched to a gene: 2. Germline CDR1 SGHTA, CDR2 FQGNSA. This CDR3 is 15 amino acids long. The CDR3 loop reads CASSLVLAGEETQYF. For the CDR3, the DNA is TGTGCCAGCAGCTTAGTTCTAGCGGGAGAAGAGACCCAGTACTTC.

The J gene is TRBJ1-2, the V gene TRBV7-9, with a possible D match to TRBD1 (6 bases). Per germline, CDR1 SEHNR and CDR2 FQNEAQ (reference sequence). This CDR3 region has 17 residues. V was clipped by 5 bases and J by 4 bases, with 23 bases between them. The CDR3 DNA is TGTGCCAGCAGCCTCGCGGGTCGTCAAAAGGGGGGCTATGGCTACACCTTC. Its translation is CASSLAGRQKGGYGYTF.

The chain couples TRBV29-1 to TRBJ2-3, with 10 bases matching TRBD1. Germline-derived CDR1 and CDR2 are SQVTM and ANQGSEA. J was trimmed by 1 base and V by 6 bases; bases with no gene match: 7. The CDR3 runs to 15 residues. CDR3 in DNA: TGCAGCGTAGCAACCGGGACAGGGGGCACAGATACGCAGTATTTT. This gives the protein CSVATGTGGTDTQYF.

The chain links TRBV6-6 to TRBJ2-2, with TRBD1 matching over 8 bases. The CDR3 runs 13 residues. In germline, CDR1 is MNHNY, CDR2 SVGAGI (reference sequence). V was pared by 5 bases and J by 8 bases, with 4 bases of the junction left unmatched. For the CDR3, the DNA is TGTGCCAGCAGTCCGACAGGGGCGGGGGAGCTGTTTTTT. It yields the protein CASSPTGAGELFF.

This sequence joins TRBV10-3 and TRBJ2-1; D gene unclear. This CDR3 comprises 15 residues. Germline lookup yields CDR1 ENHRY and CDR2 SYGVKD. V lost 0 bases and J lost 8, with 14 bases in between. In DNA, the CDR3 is TGTGCCATCAGTGAGTCGTGGCCCTATGGGGATGAGCAGTTCTTC. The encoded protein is CAISESWPYGDEQFF.

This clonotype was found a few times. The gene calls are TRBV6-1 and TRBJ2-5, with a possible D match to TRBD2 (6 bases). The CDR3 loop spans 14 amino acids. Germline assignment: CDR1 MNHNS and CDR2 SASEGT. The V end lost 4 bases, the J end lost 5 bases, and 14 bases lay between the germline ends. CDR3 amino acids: CASSGGAGLETQYF. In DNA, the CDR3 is TGTGCCAGCAGTGGCGGGGCTGGGCTTGAGACCCAGTACTTC.

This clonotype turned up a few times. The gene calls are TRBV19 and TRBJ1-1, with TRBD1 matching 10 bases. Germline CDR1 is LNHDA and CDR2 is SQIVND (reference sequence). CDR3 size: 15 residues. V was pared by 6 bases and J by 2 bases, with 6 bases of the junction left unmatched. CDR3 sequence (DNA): TGTGCCAGTAGCCGACAGGGGGCGAGAAACACTGAAGCTTTCTTT. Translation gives CASSRQGARNTEAFF.

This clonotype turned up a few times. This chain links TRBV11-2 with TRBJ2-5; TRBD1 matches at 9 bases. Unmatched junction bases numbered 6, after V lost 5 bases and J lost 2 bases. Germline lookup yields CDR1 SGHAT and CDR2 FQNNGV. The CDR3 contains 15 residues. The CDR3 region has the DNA TGTGCCAGCAGCGTAGGGACAGGGATTCAAGAGACCCAGTACTTC. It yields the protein CASSVGTGIQETQYF.

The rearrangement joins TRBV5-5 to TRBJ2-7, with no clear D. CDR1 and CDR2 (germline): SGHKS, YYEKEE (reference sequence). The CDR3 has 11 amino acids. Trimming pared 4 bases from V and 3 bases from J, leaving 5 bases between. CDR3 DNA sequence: TGTGCCAGCAGCACGGACTACGAGCAGTACGTC. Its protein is CASSTDYEQYV.

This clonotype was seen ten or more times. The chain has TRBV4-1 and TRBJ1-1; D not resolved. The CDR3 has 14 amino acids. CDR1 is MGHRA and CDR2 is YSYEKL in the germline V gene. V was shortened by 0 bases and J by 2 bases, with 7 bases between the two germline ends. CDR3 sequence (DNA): TGCGCCAGCAGCCAAGATTCGGGCAACACTGAAGCTTTCTTT. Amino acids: CASSQDSGNTEAFF.

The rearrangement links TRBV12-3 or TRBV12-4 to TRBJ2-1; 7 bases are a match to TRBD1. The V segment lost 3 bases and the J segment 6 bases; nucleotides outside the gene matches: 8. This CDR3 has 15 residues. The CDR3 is CASSFQGVLSNEQFF. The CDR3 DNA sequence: TGTGCCAGCAGTTTTCAGGGGGTTCTTTCCAATGAGCAGTTCTTC.

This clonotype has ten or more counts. CDR3 protein: CASSLWTDEKLFF. Here the CDR3 DNA reads TGTGCCAGCAGCTTATGGACCGATGAAAAACTGTTTTTT. The genes are TRBV7-8 and TRBJ1-4, with D unclear. CDR1 and CDR2 (germline): SGHVS, FQNEAQ. This CDR3 has 13 amino acids. Trimming cost V 2 bases and J 6 bases, with 7 bases left between them.

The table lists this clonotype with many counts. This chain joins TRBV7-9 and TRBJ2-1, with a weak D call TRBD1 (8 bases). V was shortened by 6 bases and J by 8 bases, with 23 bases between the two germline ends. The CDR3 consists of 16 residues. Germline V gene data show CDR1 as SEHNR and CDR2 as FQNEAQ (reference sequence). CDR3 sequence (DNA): TGTGCCAGCAGGGGGGGGAAATTGACAGGGGCGCATGAGCAGTTCTTC. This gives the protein CASRGGKLTGAHEQFF.

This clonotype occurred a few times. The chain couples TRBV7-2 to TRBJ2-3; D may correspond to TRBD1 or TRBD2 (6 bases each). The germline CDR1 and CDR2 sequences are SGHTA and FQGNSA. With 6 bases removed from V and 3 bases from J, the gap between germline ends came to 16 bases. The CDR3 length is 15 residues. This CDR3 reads CASSSAGGRTDTQYF. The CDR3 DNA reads TGTGCCAGCAGTTCCGCTGGGGGGCGGACAGATACGCAGTATTTT.